This TCR beta chain was retrieved from a study of blood T cell repertoires in COVID-19. At the level of the study: Researchers got acute and convalescent COVID-19 samples from the United States, Italy and Spain.

As processed by the authors: Nucleated cell counts were estimated from reference gene primer amplification. Only in-frame clones appear in the TCRdb table, and some are missing; sequencing was by immunoSEQ multiplex PCR. V, J and clone size were drawn from that table, and D and trimming were deduced from the DNA. The sample has over 250,000 clones, 75% to 90% seen once; the top ten hold approximately 2%. The CDR3 runs 14 residues. Germline values: CDR1 SEHNR, CDR2 FQNEAQ (reference sequence). The V end was cut by 5 bases, the J end by 8 bases, with 13 bases between. The sequence was obtained from a man in his fifties or sixties with acute or convalescent COVID-19. The specimen sequenced was peripheral blood. The rearrangement joins TRBV7-9 to TRBJ1-6; tentatively, D is TRBD1 (6 bases). CDR3 sequence: CASSQGGGDSPLHF. In DNA, the CDR3 is TGTGCCAGCAGCCAAGGAGGGGGGGATTCACCCCTCCACTTT.